This entry describes one TCR beta chain. Its antigen is undetermined. The data originate from a study of human T cells and chemical hapten exposure. Study-wide results and caveats: Expanded TCR counts at PT1 were positively correlated with the patch test score.

The V and J ends lost 7 bases and 2 bases respectively, with 13 bases between them. Germline CDR1 reads SNHLY; CDR2 reads FYNNEI. CDR3 length equals 14 residues. Time point denoted: patch test 1, 2 weeks after DPC sensitization. Treatment specified: therapeutic diphenylcyclopropenone sensitization with weekly scalp DPC. The authors' processing: The median was roughly 91,000 TCRs per sample, ranging about 23,224 to 690,600. TCRdb redid the calling of the RACE reads with MiXCR, one entry per CDR3 protein. The V and J calls and clone size are TCRdb's, not the authors'. The table includes 75,000 to 90,000 distinct CDR3 sequences, about 6.8% detected once.

Sequences were derived from whole blood, sampled in connection with sensitization to the hapten diphenylcyclopropenone (DPC). J is TRBJ2-3 and V is TRBV2, with D hard to call. This receptor was identified in a woman in her thirties with alopecia areata. Some clones in this sample may be carry-over from other donors' samples. CDR3 DNA sequence: TGTGCCAGCAAAGTTCTGACAACCACAGATACGCAGTATTTT. Amino acid sequence: CASKVLTTTDTQYF.